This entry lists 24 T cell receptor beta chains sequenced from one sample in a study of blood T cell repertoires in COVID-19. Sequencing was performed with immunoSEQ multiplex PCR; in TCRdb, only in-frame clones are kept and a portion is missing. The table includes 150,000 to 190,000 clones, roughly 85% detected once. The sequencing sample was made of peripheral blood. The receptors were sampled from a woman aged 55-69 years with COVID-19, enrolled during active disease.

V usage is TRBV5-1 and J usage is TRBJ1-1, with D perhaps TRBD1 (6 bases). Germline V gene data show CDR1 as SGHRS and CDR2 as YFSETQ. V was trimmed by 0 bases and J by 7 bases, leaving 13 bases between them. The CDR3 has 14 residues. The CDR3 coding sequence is TGCGCCAGCAGCTTGGCCGGGACAATGGGTGAAGCTTTCTTT. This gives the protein CASSLAGTMGEAFF.

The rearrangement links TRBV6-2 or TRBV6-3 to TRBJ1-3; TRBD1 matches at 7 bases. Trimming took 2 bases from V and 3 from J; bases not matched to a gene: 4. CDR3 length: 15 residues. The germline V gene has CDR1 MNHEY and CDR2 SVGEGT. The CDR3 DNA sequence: TGTGCCAGCAGTTACGAGGGGGCAGGTGGAAACACCATATATTTT. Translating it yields CASSYEGAGGNTIYF.

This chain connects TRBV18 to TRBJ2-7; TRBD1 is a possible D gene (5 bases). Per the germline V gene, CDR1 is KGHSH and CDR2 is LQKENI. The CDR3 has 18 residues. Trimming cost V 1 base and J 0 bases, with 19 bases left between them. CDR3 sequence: CASSPRIQSQDASYEQYF. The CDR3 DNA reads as TGTGCCAGCTCACCACGCATTCAATCACAGGACGCCTCCTACGAGCAGTACTTC. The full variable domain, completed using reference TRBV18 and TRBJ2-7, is NAGVMQNPRHLVRRRGQEARLRCSPMKGHSHVYWYRQLPEEGLKFMVYLQKENIIDESGMPKERFSAEFPKEGPSILRIQQVVRGDSAAYFCASSPRIQSQDASYEQYFGPGTRLTVT.

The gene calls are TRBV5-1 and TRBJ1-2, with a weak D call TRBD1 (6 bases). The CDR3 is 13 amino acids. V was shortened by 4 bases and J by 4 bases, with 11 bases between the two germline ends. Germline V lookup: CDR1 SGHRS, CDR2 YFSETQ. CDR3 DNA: TGCGCCAGCAGCGTCGGACAGAGCTATGGCTACACCTTC. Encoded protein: CASSVGQSYGYTF.

CDR3 DNA sequence: TGTGCCAGTAGTCTAAGTATTCTAACTAACTATGGCTACACCTTC. It specifies CASSLSILTNYGYTF. The chain combines TRBV19 with TRBJ1-2; D is unclear. The CDR3 loop spans 15 amino acids. V was trimmed by 5 bases and J by 0 bases, leaving 13 bases between them. Germline CDR1 LNHDA, CDR2 SQIVND (reference sequence).

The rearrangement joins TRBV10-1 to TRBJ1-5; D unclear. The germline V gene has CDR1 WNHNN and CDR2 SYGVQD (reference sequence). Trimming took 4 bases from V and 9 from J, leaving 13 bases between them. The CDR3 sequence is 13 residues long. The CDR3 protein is CASSGLTGGPQHF. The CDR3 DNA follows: TGCGCCAGCAGTGGGTTGACTGGAGGGCCCCAGCATTTT.

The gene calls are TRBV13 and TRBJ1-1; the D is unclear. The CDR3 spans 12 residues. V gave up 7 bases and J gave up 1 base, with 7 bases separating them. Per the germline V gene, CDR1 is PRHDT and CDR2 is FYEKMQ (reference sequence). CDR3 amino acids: CASMLRNTEAFF. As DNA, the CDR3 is TGTGCCAGCATGCTAAGGAACACTGAAGCTTTCTTT.

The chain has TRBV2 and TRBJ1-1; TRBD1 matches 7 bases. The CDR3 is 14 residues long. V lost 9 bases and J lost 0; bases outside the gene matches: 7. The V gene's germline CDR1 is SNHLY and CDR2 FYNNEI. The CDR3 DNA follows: TGTGCCAGTTACAGGGGCCTGATGAACACTGAAGCTTTCTTT. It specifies CASYRGLMNTEAFF.

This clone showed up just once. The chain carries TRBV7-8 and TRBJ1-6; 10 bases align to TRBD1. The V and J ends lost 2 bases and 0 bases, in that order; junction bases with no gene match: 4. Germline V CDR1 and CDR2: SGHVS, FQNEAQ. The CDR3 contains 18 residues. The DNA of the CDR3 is TGTGCCAGCAGCTTAAGGACAGGGGGGAGCTCCTATAATTCACCCCTCCACTTT. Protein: CASSLRTGGSSYNSPLHF.

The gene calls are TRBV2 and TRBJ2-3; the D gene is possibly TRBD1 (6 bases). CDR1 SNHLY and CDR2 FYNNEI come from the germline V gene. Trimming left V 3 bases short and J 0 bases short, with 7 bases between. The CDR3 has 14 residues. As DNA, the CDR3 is TGTGCCAGCAGTGACAGGGGAAGCACAGATACGCAGTATTTT. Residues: CASSDRGSTDTQYF.

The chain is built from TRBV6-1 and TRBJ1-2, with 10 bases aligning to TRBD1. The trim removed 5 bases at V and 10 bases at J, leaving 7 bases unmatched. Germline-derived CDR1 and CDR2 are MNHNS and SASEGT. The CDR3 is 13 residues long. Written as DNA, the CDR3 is TGTGCCAGCAGTTCGACAGGGGGCTCAGTCTACACCTTC. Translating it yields CASSSTGGSVYTF.

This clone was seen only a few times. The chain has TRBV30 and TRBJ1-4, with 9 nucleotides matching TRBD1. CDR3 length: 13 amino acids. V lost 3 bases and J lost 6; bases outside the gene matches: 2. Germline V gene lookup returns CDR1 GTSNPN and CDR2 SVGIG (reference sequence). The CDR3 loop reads CAWSRDRDEKLFF. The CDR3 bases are TGTGCCTGGAGCCGGGACAGGGATGAAAAACTGTTTTTT.

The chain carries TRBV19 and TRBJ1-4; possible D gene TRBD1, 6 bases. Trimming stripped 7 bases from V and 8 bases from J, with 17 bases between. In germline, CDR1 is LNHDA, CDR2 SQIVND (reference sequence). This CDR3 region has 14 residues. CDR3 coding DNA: TGTGCCAGTATTCAAAAGGGGGTCCAAGAAAAACTGTTTTTT. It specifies CASIQKGVQEKLFF.

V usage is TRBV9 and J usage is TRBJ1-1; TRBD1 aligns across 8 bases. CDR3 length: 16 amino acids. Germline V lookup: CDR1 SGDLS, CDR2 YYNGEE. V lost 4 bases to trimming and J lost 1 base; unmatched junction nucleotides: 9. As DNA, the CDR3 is TGTGCCAGCAGCCGTGTGAGTGGGACAGGGAACACTGAAGCTTTCTTT. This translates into CASSRVSGTGNTEAFF.

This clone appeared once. The CDR3 DNA follows: TGTGCCAGCAGCGTAGGCGGTGGACAGGGTTACTCTGGAAACACCATATATTTT. As protein: CASSVGGGQGYSGNTIYF. This chain links TRBV9 with TRBJ1-3; 8 nucleotides line up with TRBD1. This CDR3 has 18 amino acids. CDR1 and CDR2 (germline): SGDLS, YYNGEE. Trimming took 0 bases from V and 0 from J; bases not matched to a gene: 8. The full variable domain, with the rest looked up from reference TRBV9 and TRBJ1-3, is DSGVTQTPKHLITATGQRVTLRCSPRSGDLSVYWYQQSLDQGLQFLIQYYNGEERAKGNILERFSAQQFPDLHSELNLSSLELGDSALYFCASSVGGGQGYSGNTIYFGEGSWLTVV.

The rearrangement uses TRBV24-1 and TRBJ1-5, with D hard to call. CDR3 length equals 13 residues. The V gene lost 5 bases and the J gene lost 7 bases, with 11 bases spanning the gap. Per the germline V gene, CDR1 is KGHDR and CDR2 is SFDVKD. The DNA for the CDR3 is TGTGCCACCAGTGGCCTCCCCGGGCAGCCCCAGCATTTT. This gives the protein CATSGLPGQPQHF.

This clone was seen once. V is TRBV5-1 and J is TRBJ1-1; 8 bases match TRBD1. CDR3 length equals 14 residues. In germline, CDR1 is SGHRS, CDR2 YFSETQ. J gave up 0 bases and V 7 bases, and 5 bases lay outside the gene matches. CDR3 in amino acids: CASARQGMNTEAFF. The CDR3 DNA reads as TGCGCCAGCGCAAGACAGGGGATGAACACTGAAGCTTTCTTT.

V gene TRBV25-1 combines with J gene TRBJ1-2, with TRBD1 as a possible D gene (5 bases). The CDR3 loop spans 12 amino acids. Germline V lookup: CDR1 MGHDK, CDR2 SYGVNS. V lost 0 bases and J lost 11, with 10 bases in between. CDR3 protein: CASSEYQGRYTF. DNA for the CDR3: TGTGCCAGCAGTGAATATCAGGGCCGGTACACCTTC.

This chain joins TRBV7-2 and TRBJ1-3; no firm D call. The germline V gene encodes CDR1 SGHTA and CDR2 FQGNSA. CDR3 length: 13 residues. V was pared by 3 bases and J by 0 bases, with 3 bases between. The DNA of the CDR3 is TGTGCCAGCAGCTTCAACTCTGGAAACACCATATATTTT. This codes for CASSFNSGNTIYF.

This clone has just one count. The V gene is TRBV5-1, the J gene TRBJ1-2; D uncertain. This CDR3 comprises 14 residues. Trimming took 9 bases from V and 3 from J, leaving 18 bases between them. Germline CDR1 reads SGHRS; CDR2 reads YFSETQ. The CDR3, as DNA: TGCGCCACCACCACCCTCCCCAGCGACTATGGCTACACCTTC. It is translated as CATTTLPSDYGYTF. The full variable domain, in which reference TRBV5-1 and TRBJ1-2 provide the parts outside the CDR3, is KAGVTQTPRYLIKTRGQQVTLSCSPISGHRSVSWYQQTPGQGLQFLFEYFSETQRNKGNFPGRFSGRQFSNSRSEMNVSTLELGDSALYLCATTTLPSDYGYTFGSGTRLTVV.

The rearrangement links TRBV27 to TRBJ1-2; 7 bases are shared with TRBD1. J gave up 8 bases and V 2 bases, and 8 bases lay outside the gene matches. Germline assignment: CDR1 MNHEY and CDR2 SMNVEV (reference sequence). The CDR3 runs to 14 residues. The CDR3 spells CASSLRQGLRGYTF. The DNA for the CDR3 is TGTGCCAGCAGTTTACGACAGGGATTAAGAGGCTACACCTTC.

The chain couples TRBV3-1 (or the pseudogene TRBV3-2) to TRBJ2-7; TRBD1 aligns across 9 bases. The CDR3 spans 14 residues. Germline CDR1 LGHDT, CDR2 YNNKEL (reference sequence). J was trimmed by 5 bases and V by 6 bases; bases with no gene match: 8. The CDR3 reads CASRRGTGIHEQYF. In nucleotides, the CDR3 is TGTGCCAGCAGGAGAGGGACAGGGATCCACGAGCAGTACTTC.

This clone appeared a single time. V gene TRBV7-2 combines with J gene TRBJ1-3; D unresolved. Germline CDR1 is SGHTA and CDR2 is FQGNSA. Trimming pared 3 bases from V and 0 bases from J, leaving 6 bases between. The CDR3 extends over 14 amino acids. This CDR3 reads CASSFEFSGNTIYF. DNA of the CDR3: TGTGCCAGCAGCTTTGAGTTCTCTGGAAACACCATATATTTT.

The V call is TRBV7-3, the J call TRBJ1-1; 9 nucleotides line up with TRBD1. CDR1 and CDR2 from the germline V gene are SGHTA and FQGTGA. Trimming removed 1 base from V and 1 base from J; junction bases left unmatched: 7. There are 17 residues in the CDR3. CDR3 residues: CASSLIPGQGTNTEAFF. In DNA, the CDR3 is TGTGCCAGCAGCTTAATCCCGGGACAGGGAACGAACACTGAAGCTTTCTTT.